These T cell receptor beta chains were read from a single sample in a study of T cells in Graves' hyperthyroidism and ophthalmopathy. TCRdb processed the multiplex PCR reads anew with MiXCR; each CDR3 protein has one entry. The top ten clones hold roughly a fifth of a sample with a few hundred thousand distinct CDR3 sequences, about 14% of them seen once. The sequenced sample was blood. The receptor set was obtained from a woman aged 25 to 45 with Graves' ophthalmopathy. Both conserved end residues are part of each CDR3. D genes are given only for firm matches. Rows give clone size only sometimes, using once, few, many, or a class for an expanded clone.

D gene,V gene,clone size,J gene,CDR3 protein,CDR3 DNA
-,TRBV18,many,TRBJ2-7,CASSPYAASSYEQYF,TGTGCCAGCTCACCATACGCAGCGAGCTCCTACGAGCAGTACTTC
-,TRBV20-1,few,TRBJ2-7,CSASESQYEQYF,TGCAGTGCTTCCGAGTCCCAATACGAGCAGTACTTC
-,TRBV30,many,TRBJ1-1,CAWSVPYRGLNTEAFF,TGTGCCTGGAGTGTACCATACCGGGGCCTGAACACTGAAGCTTTCTTT
-,TRBV20-1,many,TRBJ1-1,CSARTDMNTEAFF,TGCAGTGCCAGGACAGATATGAACACTGAAGCTTTCTTT
-,TRBV6-2/TRBV6-3,few,TRBJ1-1,CASSSNRFFTRAFF,TGTGCCAGCAGCTCTAACAGGTTCTTTACGCGAGCTTTCTTT
TRBD2,TRBV2,many,TRBJ2-1,CASSTPSGTSGRSSYNEQFF,TGTGCCAGCAGTACCCCCTCTGGGACTAGCGGGCGCAGCTCCTACAATGAGCAGTTCTTC
-,TRBV4-1,many,TRBJ1-1,CASSQNDLTEAFF,TGCGCCAGCAGCCAAAATGACTTGACTGAAGCTTTCTTT
-,TRBV30,many,TRBJ1-5,CAYSWGNQPQHF,TGTGCCTACTCATGGGGCAATCAGCCCCAGCATTTT
-,TRBV20-1,-,TRBJ2-1,CSARDSPGGSYNEQFF,TGCAGTGCTAGAGATTCTCCGGGCGGCTCCTACAATGAGCAGTTCTTC
-,TRBV10-3,many,TRBJ1-4,CAISDRTANEKLFF,TGTGCCATCAGTGATCGGACAGCGAATGAAAAACTGTTTTTT
-,TRBV2,-,TRBJ2-1,CASSRAGTYNEQFF,TGTGCCAGCAGTAGGGCCGGGACCTACAATGAGCAGTTCTTC
-,TRBV7-2,-,TRBJ2-1,CASSPGGLSSYNEQFF,TGTGCCAGCAGCCCCGGAGGTTTGAGCTCCTACAATGAGCAGTTCTTC
-,TRBV6-6,-,TRBJ2-1,CASSYSSGSTYNEQFF,TGTGCCAGCAGTTACTCGTCAGGGTCGACCTACAATGAGCAGTTCTTC
-,TRBV7-2,-,TRBJ2-7,CASSLEAKRTYEQYF,TGTGCCAGCAGCTTAGAAGCTAAAAGAACCTACGAGCAGTACTTC